These 32 T cell receptor beta chains were all obtained from the same sample, sequenced in a study of cytomegalovirus exposure and HLA in healthy donors. Amplification used 60 Vbeta primers and 13 Jbeta primers. Profiled with immunoSEQ multiplex PCR; TCRdb holds only in-frame clones, not every one. The sample comprises around 99,000 clones, around 82% of which are singletons, and about 3.3% rests with the top ten. Source material: PBMCs. The receptors were gathered from a man aged 35 to 55 in good health and CMV-seronegative.

The chain couples TRBV28 to TRBJ1-6, with 10 bases aligning to TRBD1. V lost 11 bases to trimming and J lost 10 bases; unmatched junction nucleotides: 8. The CDR3 is made up of 13 amino acids. The germline V gene has CDR1 MDHEN and CDR2 SYDVKM. The CDR3 DNA reads as TGTGCCGCGACCGGGACAGGGGTCTCACCCCTCCACTTT. Amino acids: CAATGTGVSPLHF.

This sequence joins TRBV2 and TRBJ2-7; D perhaps matches TRBD1 (6 bases). The CDR3 covers 14 residues. Germline values: CDR1 SNHLY, CDR2 FYNNEI. V was cut by 7 bases and J by 1 base, with 14 bases left in between. The CDR3 region is CASKEQGSSYEQYF. CDR3 bases: TGTGCCAGCAAAGAACAGGGTAGTTCCTACGAGCAGTACTTC.

The V gene is TRBV6-1, the J gene TRBJ1-2; a possible D gene is TRBD1 (6 bases). The CDR3 is 14 residues long. CDR1 MNHNS and CDR2 SASEGT come from the germline V gene. Trimming removed 5 bases from V and 1 base from J, with 11 bases in between. DNA of the CDR3: TGTGCCAGCAGTCCCGGGACACTTAACTATGGCTACACCTTC. The encoded protein is CASSPGTLNYGYTF.

The chain combines TRBV29-1 with TRBJ1-1; 10 bases align to TRBD1. The CDR3 runs to 13 residues. CDR1 is SQVTM and CDR2 is ANQGSEA in the germline V gene. J was trimmed by 0 bases and V by 7 bases; bases with no gene match: 2. In DNA form, the CDR3 reads TGCAGCGCGACAGGGGGCATGAACACTGAAGCTTTCTTT. It specifies CSATGGMNTEAFF.

This rearrangement joins TRBV14 to TRBJ2-1, with D possibly TRBD2 on 5 matching bases. The germline V and J ends were trimmed by 0 bases and 4 bases, with 10 bases remaining between them. Per the germline V gene, CDR1 is SGHDN and CDR2 is FVKESK. There are 15 residues in the CDR3. In nucleotides, the CDR3 is TGTGCCAGCAGCCAAGAATGGCCGGGGTACAATGAGCAGTTCTTC. Translation gives CASSQEWPGYNEQFF.

V is TRBV20-1 and J is TRBJ1-1, with D hard to call. CDR3 length: 11 amino acids. Germline V gene lookup returns CDR1 DFQATT and CDR2 SNEGSKA (reference sequence). V lost 4 bases to trimming and J lost 1 base, with 4 bases between them. CDR3 sequence: CSATRNTEAFF. Here the CDR3 DNA reads TGCAGTGCTACCCGGAACACTGAAGCTTTCTTT.

This chain uses TRBV27 with TRBJ1-2; no firm D call. The CDR3 runs to 14 residues. The V gene's germline CDR1 is MNHEY and CDR2 SMNVEV (reference sequence). Trimming cost V 7 bases and J 5 bases, with 17 bases left between them. This chain's CDR3 is CASKQSPWSYGYTF. The CDR3 DNA sequence: TGTGCCAGCAAGCAGAGTCCATGGAGTTATGGCTACACCTTC.

The V call is TRBV19, the J call TRBJ1-1, with 8 bases matching TRBD1. CDR1 and CDR2 (germline): LNHDA, SQIVND (reference sequence). Trimming at V came to 3 bases and at J to 7 bases, leaving 4 bases not matched to a gene. This CDR3 is 13 amino acids long. CDR3 DNA: TGTGCCAGTAGTATCGCAGGGGGCGGTGAAGCTTTCTTT. The encoded protein is CASSIAGGGEAFF.

The chain joins TRBV5-1 to TRBJ1-4; D may be TRBD1 (5 bases). The CDR3 length is 14 residues. V lost 0 bases and J lost 7, with 10 bases in between. Germline CDR1 and CDR2: SGHRS and YFSETQ. For the CDR3, the DNA is TGCGCCAGCAGCTTGGTTCAGGGCGGTGAAAAACTGTTTTTT. Protein: CASSLVQGGEKLFF.

This clone was seen once. The chain uses TRBV6-1 and TRBJ2-7; TRBD2 matches 10 bases. The CDR3 is 15 residues long. The V gene's germline CDR1 is MNHNS and CDR2 SASEGT. V was clipped by 6 bases and J by 4 bases; unmatched bases: 9. CDR3 loop: CASRFPGLAVYEQYF. CDR3 coding DNA: TGTGCCAGCAGATTCCCCGGACTAGCGGTATACGAGCAGTACTTC.

This CDR3 is CASSKQGSYEQYF. The CDR3 DNA follows: TGTGCCAGCAGTAAACAGGGGAGCTACGAGCAGTACTTC. J is TRBJ2-7 and V is TRBV27; 7 bases are shared with TRBD1. The ends lost 5 bases at V and 3 bases at J; junction bases unmatched: 4. The CDR3 has 13 residues. The germline V gene encodes CDR1 MNHEY and CDR2 SMNVEV (reference sequence).

This chain connects TRBV5-1 to TRBJ2-1; tentative D call: TRBD1 (5 bases). The CDR3 has 16 amino acids. Germline CDR1 SGHRS, CDR2 YFSETQ. Trimming left V 4 bases short and J 6 bases short, with 20 bases between. The CDR3 reads CASSPQRQGAGNEQFF. The CDR3 DNA reads TGCGCCAGCAGCCCCCAAAGGCAGGGCGCTGGCAATGAGCAGTTCTTC.

The chain combines TRBV30 with TRBJ2-5, with D possibly being TRBD2 (5 bases). The ends were cut back, 0 bases at V and 11 bases at J, with 16 bases in the middle. CDR1 GTSNPN and CDR2 SVGIG come from the germline V gene (reference sequence). This CDR3 is 13 amino acids long. DNA for the CDR3: TGTGCCTGGAGTGTATCAGTAGACGGGGAGCAGTACTTC. Translating gives CAWSVSVDGEQYF.

This chain uses TRBV29-1 with TRBJ2-1, with 11 bases lining up with TRBD1. Germline CDR1 SQVTM, CDR2 ANQGSEA. With V trimmed by 4 bases and J by 8 bases, 7 bases remained unmatched. The CDR3 has 14 amino acids. For the CDR3, the DNA is TGCAGCGTTGCTTCCGGGACAGGGGGAGATGAGCAGTTCTTC. Amino acid sequence: CSVASGTGGDEQFF.

This chain uses TRBV14 with TRBJ2-5, with TRBD1 matching over 9 bases. The CDR3 covers 15 residues. Trimming cost V 1 base and J 4 bases; bases outside gene matches: 4. Germline-derived CDR1 and CDR2 are SGHDN and FVKESK. The CDR3, as DNA: TGTGCCAGCAGCCAAGGGACAGGGGCGGGAGAGACCCAGTACTTC. Translated, it gives CASSQGTGAGETQYF.

The chain joins TRBV6-4 to TRBJ2-3, with 9 bases lining up with TRBD1. The CDR3 sequence is 16 residues long. Germline V CDR1 and CDR2: MRHNA, SNTAGT. Trimming at V came to 0 bases and at J to 2 bases, leaving 3 bases not matched to a gene. DNA for the CDR3: TGTGCCAGCAGTGACTCGACAGGGGGACACACAGATACGCAGTATTTT. Translating it yields CASSDSTGGHTDTQYF.

The chain combines TRBV5-4 with TRBJ2-7; 9 bases match TRBD2. J was trimmed by 4 bases and V by 4 bases; bases with no gene match: 9. From germline, CDR1 is SGHNT and CDR2 YYREEE (reference sequence). This CDR3 has 15 residues. The CDR3 reads CASSHPPSGAYEQYF. For the CDR3, the DNA is TGTGCCAGCAGCCATCCCCCTAGCGGGGCATACGAGCAGTACTTC.

The gene calls are TRBV11-1 and TRBJ1-1; D gene uncertain. The CDR3 is made up of 15 amino acids. V was cut by 2 bases and J by 1 base, with 11 bases left in between. CDR1 and CDR2 from the germline V gene are SGHAT and FQDESV (reference sequence). DNA for the CDR3: TGTGCCAGCAGCTTACTTGGAGCTTGGAACACTGAAGCTTTCTTT. This encodes CASSLLGAWNTEAFF.

The chain carries TRBV5-5 and TRBJ1-6, with D unresolved. The CDR3 spans 15 residues. Looked up from germline, CDR1 is SGHKS and CDR2 is YYEKEE (reference sequence). Between the trimmed V and J ends, which lost 0 bases and 9 bases, there was a span of 13 bases. For the CDR3, the DNA is TGTGCCAGCAGCTTGGAGACACCAAAGGTTTCACCCCTCCACTTT. The encoded protein is CASSLETPKVSPLHF.

The rearrangement uses TRBV6-1 and TRBJ2-7; the match to TRBD2 covers 11 bases. Germline CDR1 MNHNS, CDR2 SASEGT. This CDR3 has 15 residues. The V gene end was trimmed by 6 bases and the J gene end by 2 bases; junction bases not matched to a gene: 6. CDR3 in DNA: TGTGCCAGCAGGGAGAATAGCGGGGGGGCCTACGAGCAGTACTTC. It specifies CASRENSGGAYEQYF.

This clone came up a few times. The genes are TRBV7-2 and TRBJ1-2, with D possibly matching TRBD1 (5 bases). The CDR3 spans 15 residues. Germline V gene sequence: CDR1 SGHTA, CDR2 FQGNSA. V lost 1 base and J lost 3, with 12 bases in between. The CDR3 reads CASSLEKGQHYGYTF. DNA of the CDR3: TGTGCCAGCAGCTTAGAGAAGGGGCAGCACTATGGCTACACCTTC. Variable domain in full (rest from reference TRBV7-2 and TRBJ1-2): GAGVSQSPSNKVTEKGKDVELRCDPISGHTALYWYRQSLGQGLEFLIYFQGNSAPDKSGLPSDRFSAERTGGSVSTLTIQRTQQEDSAVYLCASSLEKGQHYGYTFGSGTRLTVV.

This chain links TRBV19 with TRBJ2-7, with 8 bases matching TRBD1. V gave up 4 bases and J gave up 2 bases; unmatched junction bases: 4. The germline CDR1 and CDR2 sequences are LNHDA and SQIVND (reference sequence). There are 14 residues in the CDR3. In DNA form, the CDR3 reads TGTGCCAGTAGTACAACAGGGGGGACCTACGAGCAGTACTTC. It encodes CASSTTGGTYEQYF.

This rearrangement joins TRBV2 to TRBJ2-1, with 7 nucleotides matching TRBD2. Germline V CDR1 and CDR2: SNHLY, FYNNEI. J was trimmed by 6 bases and V by 8 bases; bases with no gene match: 10. The CDR3 has 14 residues. For the CDR3, the DNA is TGTGCCAGCCTACGGGGGGAGGGAGTCAATGAGCAGTTCTTC. Translation gives CASLRGEGVNEQFF.

The table lists this clone with a few counts. The genes are TRBV6-1 and TRBJ2-7, with TRBD1 as a possible D gene (5 bases). V was shortened by 6 bases and J by 2 bases, with 5 bases between the two germline ends. The CDR3 spans 11 residues. In germline, CDR1 is MNHNS, CDR2 SASEGT. The CDR3 sequence is CASRTAYEQYF. Here the CDR3 DNA reads TGTGCCAGCAGGACAGCCTACGAGCAGTACTTC.

The chain has TRBV21-1 and TRBJ2-2; the table's D call TRBD1 went unverified against the DNA. TRBV21-1 is a pseudogene segment. The CDR3 runs 15 residues. CDR3 amino acids: CASRPGTTNTGELFF. CDR3 sequence (DNA): TGTGCCAGCAGACCCGGGACAACGAACACCGGGGAGCTGTTTTTT.

The J gene is TRBJ2-6, the V gene TRBV9, with D tentatively TRBD2 (6 bases). Trimming pared 4 bases from V and 3 bases from J, leaving 11 bases between. Germline loops: CDR1 SGDLS, CDR2 YYNGEE. This CDR3 has 15 amino acids. CDR3 sequence: CASSWDSVGANVLTF. The CDR3 DNA follows: TGTGCCAGCAGCTGGGACTCCGTTGGGGCCAACGTCCTGACTTTC.

The rearrangement uses TRBV5-5 and TRBJ2-5, with TRBD1 matching 9 bases. CDR1 SGHKS and CDR2 YYEKEE come from the germline V gene (reference sequence). The V gene end was trimmed by 4 bases and the J gene end by 5 bases; junction bases not matched to a gene: 12. The CDR3 consists of 16 residues. For the CDR3, the DNA is TGTGCCAGCAGCATAACCGGGACAGGGAACAAGGAGACCCAGTACTTC. It translates to CASSITGTGNKETQYF.

This chain links TRBV6-1 with TRBJ1-5, with D possibly TRBD1 on 5 matching bases. Trimming removed 0 bases at V and 6 bases at J, with 12 bases between. In germline, CDR1 is MNHNS, CDR2 SASEGT. CDR3 length: 15 residues. The CDR3 nucleotides are TGTGCCAGCAGTGAAGCCCAGGGTTGGGGTCAGCCCCAGCATTTT. It yields the protein CASSEAQGWGQPQHF.

The chain combines TRBV18 with TRBJ2-3, with a weak D call TRBD1 (5 bases). This CDR3 comprises 14 residues. CDR1 and CDR2 from the germline V gene are KGHSH and LQKENI. V gave up 5 bases and J gave up 5 bases, with 14 bases separating them. The CDR3 DNA reads TGTGCCAGCTCAGCGACAGCCACAATAGATACGCAGTATTTT. Its protein product is CASSATATIDTQYF.

The chain joins TRBV5-4 to TRBJ2-3; a possible D gene is TRBD2 (5 bases). CDR1 is SGHNT and CDR2 is YYREEE in the germline V gene (reference sequence). This CDR3 has 17 amino acids. V was trimmed by 4 bases and J by 0 bases, leaving 18 bases between them. CDR3 in DNA: TGTGCCAGCAGCCCTGCCCGTAGGACTGGGAGCACAGATACGCAGTATTTT. It translates to CASSPARRTGSTDTQYF.

V usage is TRBV10-3 and J usage is TRBJ2-1; 12 bases are a match to TRBD2. CDR1 is ENHRY, CDR2 SYGVKD, per germline. V trimming: 3 bases; J trimming: 6 bases; junction bases outside the gene matches: 9. The CDR3 length is 17 residues. CDR3 residues: CAISENPSGRAGNEQFF. CDR3 sequence (DNA): TGTGCCATCAGTGAAAATCCTAGCGGGAGGGCCGGCAATGAGCAGTTCTTC.

This sequence joins TRBV13 and TRBJ1-1; D is unclear. The CDR3 spans 15 residues. With 1 base removed from V and 1 base from J, the gap between germline ends came to 10 bases. Germline lookup yields CDR1 PRHDT and CDR2 FYEKMQ (reference sequence). The chain's CDR3 is CASSLAAGWNTEAFF. The CDR3 DNA reads as TGTGCCAGCAGCTTAGCTGCAGGCTGGAACACTGAAGCTTTCTTT.